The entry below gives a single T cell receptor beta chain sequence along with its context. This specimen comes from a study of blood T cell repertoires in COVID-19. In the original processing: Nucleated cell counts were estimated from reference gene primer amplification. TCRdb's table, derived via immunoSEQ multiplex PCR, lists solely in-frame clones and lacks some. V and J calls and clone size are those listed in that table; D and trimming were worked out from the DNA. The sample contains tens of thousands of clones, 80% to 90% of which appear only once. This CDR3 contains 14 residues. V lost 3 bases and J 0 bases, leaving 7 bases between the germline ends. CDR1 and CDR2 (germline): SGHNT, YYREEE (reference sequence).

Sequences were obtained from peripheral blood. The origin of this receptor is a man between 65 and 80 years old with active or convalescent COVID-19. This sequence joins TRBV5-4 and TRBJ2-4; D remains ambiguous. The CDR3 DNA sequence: TGTGCCAGCAGCTCCCCGTTAGCCAAAAACATTCAGTACTTC. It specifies CASSSPLAKNIQYF.